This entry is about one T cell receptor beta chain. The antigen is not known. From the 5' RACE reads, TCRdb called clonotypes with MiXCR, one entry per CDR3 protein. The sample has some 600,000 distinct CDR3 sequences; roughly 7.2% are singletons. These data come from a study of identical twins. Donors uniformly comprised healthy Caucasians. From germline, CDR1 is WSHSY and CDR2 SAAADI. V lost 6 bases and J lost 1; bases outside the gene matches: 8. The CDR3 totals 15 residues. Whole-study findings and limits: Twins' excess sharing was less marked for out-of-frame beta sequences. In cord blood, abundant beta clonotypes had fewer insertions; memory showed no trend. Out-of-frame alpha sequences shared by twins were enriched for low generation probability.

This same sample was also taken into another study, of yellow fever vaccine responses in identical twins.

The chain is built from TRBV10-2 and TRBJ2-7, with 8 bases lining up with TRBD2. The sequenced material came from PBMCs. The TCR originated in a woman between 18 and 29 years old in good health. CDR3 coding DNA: TGCGCCAGCAGGGGCTCCGGGACTAGTTCCTACGAGCAGTACTTC. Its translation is CASRGSGTSSYEQYF.